Below are 2 T cell receptor beta chains sequenced from a single sample in a study of chemoradiotherapy in HPV16-positive cancers. Sequencing used immunoSEQ multiplex PCR; TCRdb keeps in-frame clones, though not all of them. The sample has under 5,500 clones; roughly 90% are singletons. The input for sequencing was tumor tissue, taken from a patient who underwent chemoradiotherapy. The receptor source for this set is a human donor with HPV-associated anogenital cancer.

The CDR3 nucleotides are TGTGCCAGCAGCTTAGGAGCGGGGGGCACAGATACGCAGTATTTT. Amino acids: CASSLGAGGTDTQYF. The chain joins TRBV7-9 to TRBJ2-3, with TRBD2 matching over 8 bases. This CDR3 has 15 amino acids. V was pared by 1 base and J by 1 base, with 1 base of the junction left unmatched. CDR1 and CDR2 from the germline V gene are SEHNR and FQNEAQ (reference sequence).

This CDR3 is CASSLDYGTNQPQHF. The CDR3 nucleotides are TGTGCCAGCAGCTTAGATTACGGGACCAATCAGCCCCAGCATTTT. The J gene is TRBJ1-5, the V gene TRBV11-2; a possible D gene is TRBD1 (5 bases). CDR3 length: 15 residues. V lost 0 bases, J lost 3 bases, and 9 bases lay in between. CDR1 and CDR2 (germline): SGHAT, FQNNGV.